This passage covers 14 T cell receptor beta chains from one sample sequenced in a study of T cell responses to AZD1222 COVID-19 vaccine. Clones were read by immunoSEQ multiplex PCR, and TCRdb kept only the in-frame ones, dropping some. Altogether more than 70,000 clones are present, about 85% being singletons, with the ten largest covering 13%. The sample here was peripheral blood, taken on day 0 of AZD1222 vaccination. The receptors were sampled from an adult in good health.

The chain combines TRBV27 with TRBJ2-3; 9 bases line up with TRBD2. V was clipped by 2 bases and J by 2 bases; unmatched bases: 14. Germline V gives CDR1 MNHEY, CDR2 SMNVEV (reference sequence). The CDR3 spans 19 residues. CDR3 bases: TGTGCCAGCAGTTTAATCCCTCCGGGACTAGCCGCGAACACAGATACGCAGTATTTT. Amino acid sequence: CASSLIPPGLAANTDTQYF.

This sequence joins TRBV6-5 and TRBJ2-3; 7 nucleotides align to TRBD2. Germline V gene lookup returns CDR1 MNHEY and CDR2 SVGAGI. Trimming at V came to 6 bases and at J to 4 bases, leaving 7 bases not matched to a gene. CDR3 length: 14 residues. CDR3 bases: TGTGCCAGCAGCCGACGGGCGGGGGCAGATACGCAGTATTTT. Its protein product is CASSRRAGADTQYF.

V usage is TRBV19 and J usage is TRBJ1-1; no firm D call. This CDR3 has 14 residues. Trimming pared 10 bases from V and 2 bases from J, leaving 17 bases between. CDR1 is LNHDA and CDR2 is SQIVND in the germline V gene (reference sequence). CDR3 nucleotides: TGTGCCACCGGACGATCAGAGGAAAACACTGAAGCTTTCTTT. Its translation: CATGRSEENTEAFF. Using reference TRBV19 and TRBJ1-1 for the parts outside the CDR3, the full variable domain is DGGITQSPKYLFRKEGQNVTLSCEQNLNHDAMYWYRQDPGQGLRLIYYSQIVNDFQKGDIAEGYSVSREKKESFPLTVTSAQKNPTAFYLCATGRSEENTEAFFGQGTRLTVV.

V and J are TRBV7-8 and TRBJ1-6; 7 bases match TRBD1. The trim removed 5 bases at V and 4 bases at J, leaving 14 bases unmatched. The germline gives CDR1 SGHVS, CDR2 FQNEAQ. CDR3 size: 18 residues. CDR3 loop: CASSKRRDSGSYNSPLHF. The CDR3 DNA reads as TGTGCCAGCAGCAAAAGACGGGACAGCGGATCTTATAATTCACCCCTCCACTTT. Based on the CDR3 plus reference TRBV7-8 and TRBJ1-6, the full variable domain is GAGVSQSPRYKVAKRGQDVALRCDPISGHVSLFWYQQALGQGPEFLTYFQNEAQLDKSGLPSDRFFAERPEGSVSTLKIQRTQQEDSAVYLCASSKRRDSGSYNSPLHFGNGTRLTVT.

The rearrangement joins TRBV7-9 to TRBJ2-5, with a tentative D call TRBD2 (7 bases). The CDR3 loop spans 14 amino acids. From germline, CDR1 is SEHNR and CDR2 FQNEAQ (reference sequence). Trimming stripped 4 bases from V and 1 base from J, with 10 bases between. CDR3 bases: TGTGCCAGCAGCTCAGGGGAGGGCCAAGAGACCCAGTACTTC. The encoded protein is CASSSGEGQETQYF.

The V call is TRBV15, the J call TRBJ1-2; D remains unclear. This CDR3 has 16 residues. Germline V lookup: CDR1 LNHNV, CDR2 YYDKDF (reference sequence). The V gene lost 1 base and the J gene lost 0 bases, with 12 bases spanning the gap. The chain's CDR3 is CATSRASLAANYGYTF. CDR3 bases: TGTGCCACCAGCAGAGCTTCTCTCGCAGCTAACTATGGCTACACCTTC.

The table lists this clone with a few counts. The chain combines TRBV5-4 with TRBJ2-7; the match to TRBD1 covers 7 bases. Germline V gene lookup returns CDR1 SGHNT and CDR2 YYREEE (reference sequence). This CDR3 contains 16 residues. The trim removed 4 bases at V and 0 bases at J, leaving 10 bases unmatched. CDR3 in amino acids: CASSARAGTASYEQYF. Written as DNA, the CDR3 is TGTGCCAGCAGCGCGCGTGCCGGGACAGCCTCCTACGAGCAGTACTTC.

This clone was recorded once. The CDR3 bases are TGTGCCAGCAGCTTAACAGGATCGGGCTATGGCTACACCTTC. It codes for CASSLTGSGYGYTF. V usage is TRBV7-3 and J usage is TRBJ1-2; no clear D. Germline values: CDR1 SGHTA, CDR2 FQGTGA. Deletions cut 0 bases from V and 4 bases from J, with 9 bases between. This CDR3 region has 14 residues.

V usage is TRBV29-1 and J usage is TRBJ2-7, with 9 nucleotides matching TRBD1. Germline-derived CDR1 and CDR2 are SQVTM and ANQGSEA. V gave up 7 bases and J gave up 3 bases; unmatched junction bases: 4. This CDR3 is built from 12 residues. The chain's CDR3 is CSGGQGRYEQYF. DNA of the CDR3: TGCAGCGGGGGACAGGGACGCTACGAGCAGTACTTC.

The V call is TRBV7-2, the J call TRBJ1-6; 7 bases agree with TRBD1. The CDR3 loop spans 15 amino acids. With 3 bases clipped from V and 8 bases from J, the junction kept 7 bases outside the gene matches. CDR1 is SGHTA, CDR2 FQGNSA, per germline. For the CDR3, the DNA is TGTGCCAGCAGCTTTTACAGGGGCTCTCATTCACCCCTCCACTTT. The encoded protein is CASSFYRGSHSPLHF.

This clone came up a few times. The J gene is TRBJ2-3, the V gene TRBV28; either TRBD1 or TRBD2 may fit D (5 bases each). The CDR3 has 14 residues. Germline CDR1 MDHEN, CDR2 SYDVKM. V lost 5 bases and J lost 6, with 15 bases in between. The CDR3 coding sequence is TGTGCCAGCAGTGGAACCGGGACGGCGGATACGCAGTATTTT. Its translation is CASSGTGTADTQYF.

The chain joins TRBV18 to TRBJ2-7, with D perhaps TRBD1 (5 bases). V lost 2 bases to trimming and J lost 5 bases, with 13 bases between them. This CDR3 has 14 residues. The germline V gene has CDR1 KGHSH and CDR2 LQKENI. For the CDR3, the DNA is TGTGCCAGCTCACCAGATTCAGGGCTCCACGAGCAGTACTTC. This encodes CASSPDSGLHEQYF.

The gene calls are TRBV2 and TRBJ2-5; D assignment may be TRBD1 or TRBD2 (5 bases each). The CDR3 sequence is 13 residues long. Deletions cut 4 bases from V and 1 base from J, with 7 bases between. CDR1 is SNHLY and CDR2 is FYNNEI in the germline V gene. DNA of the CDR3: TGTGCCAGCAGTGGGGACCTCCAAGAGACCCAGTACTTC. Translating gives CASSGDLQETQYF.

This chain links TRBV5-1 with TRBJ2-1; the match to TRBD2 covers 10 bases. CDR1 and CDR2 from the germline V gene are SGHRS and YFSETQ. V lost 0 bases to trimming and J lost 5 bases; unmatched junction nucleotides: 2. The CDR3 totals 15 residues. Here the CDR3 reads CASSLASGGHNEQFF. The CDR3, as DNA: TGCGCCAGCAGCTTGGCTAGCGGGGGACACAATGAGCAGTTCTTC.